These 26 T cell receptor beta chains were sequenced from one sample in a study of blood T cell repertoires in COVID-19. Sequencing used immunoSEQ multiplex PCR; TCRdb keeps in-frame clones, though not all of them. The profile shows 150,000 to 200,000 clones, about four fifths of them singletons. Sequenced sample: peripheral blood. These receptors came from an older woman with COVID-19, enrolled during active disease.

This chain links TRBV28 with TRBJ2-1; TRBD1 aligns across 9 bases. V was clipped by 7 bases and J by 4 bases; unmatched bases: 8. Germline CDR1 reads MDHEN; CDR2 reads SYDVKM. The CDR3 covers 15 residues. The DNA for the CDR3 is TGTGCCAGCACCCTACCGGGACAGGGTTACAATGAGCAGTTCTTC. This sequence encodes CASTLPGQGYNEQFF.

This chain joins TRBV7-2 and TRBJ1-2; D perhaps matches TRBD1 (5 bases). Germline V gene data show CDR1 as SGHTA and CDR2 as FQGNSA. V shed 5 bases and J shed 2 bases, with 18 bases lying between them. CDR3 length: 16 residues. CDR3 DNA: TGTGCCAGCAGCCAGTTAGTAGGGGCTGCGAACTATGGCTACACCTTC. Translating it yields CASSQLVGAANYGYTF.

J is TRBJ2-5 and V is TRBV6-2 or TRBV6-3; TRBD1 agrees at 10 bases. The V gene's germline CDR1 is MNHEY and CDR2 SVGEGT. V lost 3 bases, J lost 3 bases, and 4 bases stayed unmatched. The CDR3 has 15 residues. Written as DNA, the CDR3 is TGTGCCAGCAGTTATTCCGGGACAGGGGAAGAGACCCAGTACTTC. It encodes CASSYSGTGEETQYF.

This sequence joins TRBV28 and TRBJ1-6; perhaps TRBD1 as D (5 bases). Germline CDR1 reads MDHEN; CDR2 reads SYDVKM. The CDR3 covers 16 residues. V lost 7 bases and J lost 8, with 21 bases in between. The CDR3 protein is CASKEGRARGDSPLHF. The CDR3 DNA follows: TGTGCCAGCAAGGAGGGCAGGGCCCGGGGGGATTCACCCCTCCACTTT.

The chain couples TRBV11-2 to TRBJ2-5; 7 bases are shared with TRBD2. Germline assignment: CDR1 SGHAT and CDR2 FQNNGV. V lost 5 bases to trimming and J lost 0 bases; unmatched junction nucleotides: 12. The CDR3 contains 17 residues. The CDR3 nucleotides are TGTGCCAGCAGCCCTCGTTTCGGGACTACCAACCAAGAGACCCAGTACTTC. Translating gives CASSPRFGTTNQETQYF.

The J gene is TRBJ2-7, the V gene TRBV5-8, with 7 nucleotides matching TRBD1. CDR1 SGHTS and CDR2 YDEGEE come from the germline V gene. This CDR3 spans 13 amino acids. Trimming removed 3 bases from V and 1 base from J; junction bases left unmatched: 1. The CDR3 region is CASSYRGSYEQYV. CDR3 bases: TGTGCCAGCAGCTACAGGGGATCCTACGAGCAGTACGTC.

A single count supports this clone. The V gene is TRBV4-3, the J gene TRBJ2-3, with D maybe TRBD2 (6 bases). The CDR3 has 14 amino acids. V was shortened by 0 bases and J by 5 bases, with 9 bases between the two germline ends. The germline V gene has CDR1 LGHNA and CDR2 YSLEER. The CDR3 region is CASSQDGGKDTQYF. CDR3 DNA: TGCGCCAGCAGCCAAGATGGGGGGAAAGATACGCAGTATTTT.

The chain combines TRBV14 with TRBJ1-6; TRBD1 aligns across 8 bases. Germline V gene lookup returns CDR1 SGHDN and CDR2 FVKESK. This CDR3 contains 16 residues. V shed 4 bases and J 2 bases; nucleotides not matched to a gene: 4. DNA of the CDR3: TGTGCCAGCAGCCCAGGACAGGGCGCCTATAATTCACCCCTCCACTTT. Translation: CASSPGQGAYNSPLHF.

The chain combines TRBV2 with TRBJ2-3; the D gene is possibly TRBD1 (6 bases). The ends were cut back, 4 bases at V and 0 bases at J, with 17 bases in the middle. Germline lookup yields CDR1 SNHLY and CDR2 FYNNEI. CDR3 size: 17 residues. CDR3 loop: CASSGYRVKTSTDTQYF. CDR3 DNA sequence: TGTGCCAGCAGTGGTTACAGGGTCAAGACTAGCACAGATACGCAGTATTTT. Together with reference TRBV2 and TRBJ2-3, the CDR3 gives the full variable domain: EPEVTQTPSHQVTQMGQEVILRCVPISNHLYFYWYRQILGQKVEFLVSFYNNEISEKSEIFDDQFSVERPDGSNFTLKIRSTKLEDSAMYFCASSGYRVKTSTDTQYFGPGTRLTVL.

The genes are TRBV6-5 and TRBJ1-1; TRBD1 aligns across 9 bases. V lost 8 bases to trimming and J lost 1 base; unmatched junction nucleotides: 8. Per the germline V gene, CDR1 is MNHEY and CDR2 is SVGAGI. This CDR3 is 15 amino acids long. CDR3 nucleotides: TGTGCCAGCCGAGACAGGGGGGCTGGGAACACTGAAGCTTTCTTT. Protein: CASRDRGAGNTEAFF.

The rearrangement uses TRBV12-3 or TRBV12-4 and TRBJ1-2; 8 bases match TRBD1. With V trimmed by 5 bases and J by 8 bases, 7 bases remained unmatched. The CDR3 consists of 13 residues. The chain's CDR3 is CASSRQGQGGYTF. CDR3 nucleotide sequence: TGTGCCAGCAGTCGACAGGGGCAGGGGGGCTACACCTTC.

The V gene is TRBV28, the J gene TRBJ2-1, with D possibly being TRBD2 (7 bases). This CDR3 comprises 17 residues. Trimming shortened V by 2 bases and J by 12 bases, and 26 bases separated the two germline ends. Looked up from germline, CDR1 is MDHEN and CDR2 is SYDVKM. CDR3 in DNA: TGTGCCAGCAGTTTAGGTGGCTGGGAGGGACGGGGAGGGGGGCAGTTCTTC. Translation gives CASSLGGWEGRGGGQFF.

This clone was recorded a few times. J is TRBJ2-2 and V is TRBV29-1; weak D call: TRBD2 (5 bases). CDR1 and CDR2 from the germline V gene are SQVTM and ANQGSEA. Trimming took off 3 bases at V and 5 bases at J, with 13 bases between the two ends. There are 14 residues in the CDR3. This CDR3 reads CSVEGAIMTGELFF. CDR3 coding DNA: TGCAGCGTTGAGGGAGCGATCATGACCGGGGAGCTGTTTTTT.

The V call is TRBV7-2, the J call TRBJ1-5; D unclear. Germline CDR1 is SGHTA and CDR2 is FQGNSA. This CDR3 spans 15 amino acids. Trimming took 5 bases from V and 4 from J, leaving 15 bases between them. CDR3 region: CASSPTGSINQPQHF. The CDR3 DNA follows: TGTGCCAGCAGCCCTACCGGGAGCATAAATCAGCCCCAGCATTTT. Combining the CDR3 with reference TRBV7-2 and TRBJ1-5 gives the whole variable domain GAGVSQSPSNKVTEKGKDVELRCDPISGHTALYWYRQSLGQGLEFLIYFQGNSAPDKSGLPSDRFSAERTGGSVSTLTIQRTQQEDSAVYLCASSPTGSINQPQHFGDGTRLSIL.

This chain links TRBV25-1 with TRBJ1-1, with 7 bases that match TRBD1. V was pared by 6 bases and J by 0 bases, with 4 bases of the junction left unmatched. This CDR3 has 14 amino acids. Germline loops: CDR1 MGHDK, CDR2 SYGVNS. CDR3 DNA sequence: TGTGCCAGCAGGCAGACAGGGTTGAACACTGAAGCTTTCTTT. This translates into CASRQTGLNTEAFF.

The chain recombines TRBV7-2 with TRBJ2-5; 7 bases align to TRBD2. V shed 5 bases, J shed 5 bases, and the junction held 17 bases outside the gene matches. This CDR3 is 17 amino acids long. Germline assignment: CDR1 SGHTA and CDR2 FQGNSA. CDR3 loop: CASSLILLGQGGETQYF. CDR3 in DNA: TGTGCCAGCAGCCTTATCCTCCTGGGGCAGGGAGGGGAGACCCAGTACTTC.

The chain couples TRBV11-1 to TRBJ1-4, with D unresolved. Trimming removed 5 bases at V and 8 bases at J, with 15 bases between. The CDR3 has 14 residues. Germline CDR1 reads SGHAT; CDR2 reads FQDESV (reference sequence). The DNA of the CDR3 is TGTGCCAGCAGCGTGGGTCCGGGAGGGGAAAAACTGTTTTTT. Encoded protein: CASSVGPGGEKLFF.

The table lists this clone with a count of one. The chain employs TRBV5-6 and TRBJ2-7; perhaps TRBD2 as D (5 bases). The germline gives CDR1 SGHDT, CDR2 YYEEEE. The CDR3 has 15 residues. V was cut by 0 bases and J by 0 bases, with 10 bases left in between. The CDR3 nucleotides are TGTGCCAGCAGCTTGGCGCCGGGGAACTCCTACGAGCAGTACTTC. Amino acid sequence: CASSLAPGNSYEQYF.

The chain recombines TRBV19 with TRBJ1-1; D not resolved. V was clipped by 5 bases and J by 1 base, with 8 bases between them. This CDR3 spans 13 amino acids. CDR1 is LNHDA, CDR2 SQIVND, per germline (reference sequence). CDR3 amino acids: CASSPPGNTEAFF. The CDR3 coding sequence is TGTGCCAGTAGTCCTCCAGGGAACACTGAAGCTTTCTTT.

V usage is TRBV10-3 and J usage is TRBJ2-6; D may be TRBD1 (6 bases). Germline CDR1 and CDR2: ENHRY and SYGVKD. CDR3 length: 17 amino acids. V dropped 6 bases and J dropped 0 bases, with 15 bases sitting between them. CDR3 region: CAIRRDMQYSGANVLTF. DNA of the CDR3: TGTGCCATCAGGAGGGACATGCAGTACTCTGGGGCCAACGTCCTGACTTTC.

The V call is TRBV18, the J call TRBJ2-3; 9 nucleotides align to TRBD1. CDR1 KGHSH and CDR2 LQKENI come from the germline V gene. This CDR3 has 17 residues. The V gene end was trimmed by 4 bases and the J gene end by 3 bases; junction bases not matched to a gene: 11. CDR3 nucleotides: TGTGCCAGCTCACTCCTCGGGACAGGGATGGGGACAGATACGCAGTATTTT. This sequence encodes CASSLLGTGMGTDTQYF.

In this sample, this clone turned up a few times. The chain employs TRBV6-5 and TRBJ2-5, with TRBD1 identical over 7 bases. From germline, CDR1 is MNHEY and CDR2 SVGAGI. The V gene end was trimmed by 2 bases and the J gene end by 5 bases; junction bases not matched to a gene: 5. The CDR3 contains 14 residues. CDR3 sequence reads: CASSYEGAWETQYF. The CDR3, as DNA: TGTGCCAGCAGTTACGAGGGGGCATGGGAGACCCAGTACTTC.

V gene TRBV28 combines with J gene TRBJ2-1; 12 bases line up with TRBD2. Germline CDR1 MDHEN, CDR2 SYDVKM. The CDR3 totals 15 residues. The trim removed 6 bases at V and 9 bases at J, leaving 9 bases unmatched. The CDR3 here is CASSQILAGGGEQFF. The CDR3, as DNA: TGTGCCAGCAGCCAAATACTAGCGGGGGGCGGTGAGCAGTTCTTC.

The chain is built from TRBV5-6 and TRBJ2-2; 9 bases match TRBD1. Germline CDR1 is SGHDT and CDR2 is YYEEEE. Trimming cost V 0 bases and J 5 bases; bases outside gene matches: 11. This CDR3 has 18 amino acids. The CDR3 is CASSLGGQGPAGTGELFF. The DNA for the CDR3 is TGTGCCAGCAGCTTGGGGGGACAGGGCCCCGCAGGTACCGGGGAGCTGTTTTTT. Drawing the rest from reference TRBV5-6 and TRBJ2-2, the complete variable domain is DAGVTQSPTHLIKTRGQQVTLRCSPKSGHDTVSWYQQALGQGPQFIFQYYEEEERQRGNFPDRFSGHQFPNYSSELNVNALLLGDSALYLCASSLGGQGPAGTGELFFGEGSRLTVL.

The chain has TRBV6-5 and TRBJ2-7; D is possibly TRBD2 (6 bases). The CDR3 has 13 amino acids. With 2 bases removed from V and 6 bases from J, the gap between germline ends came to 11 bases. Germline CDR1 reads MNHEY; CDR2 reads SVGAGI. Written as DNA, the CDR3 is TGTGCCAGCAGTTACCCGCAGGGAGGCGAGCAGTACTTC. Its protein is CASSYPQGGEQYF.

J is TRBJ2-1 and V is TRBV7-9; 10 bases match TRBD2. This CDR3 has 16 amino acids. Per germline, CDR1 SEHNR and CDR2 FQNEAQ (reference sequence). The J segment lost 8 bases and the V segment lost 1 base, leaving 8 bases of the junction unmatched. CDR3 DNA: TGTGCCAGCAGCTTAGTTCTCTCTAGCGGGAGAGATGAGCAGTTCTTC. Amino acids: CASSLVLSSGRDEQFF.